These T cell receptor beta chains were read from a single sample in a study of T cells in Graves' hyperthyroidism and ophthalmopathy. TCRdb independently ran MiXCR on the multiplex PCR reads; one entry per CDR3 protein. This sample has 750,000 to 950,000 distinct CDR3 sequences; roughly 37% occur once, and the top ten carry approximately 8.7%. The sequencing sample was made of blood. Receptors were obtained from a man between 18 and 35 years old with Graves' hyperthyroidism. Each CDR3 is given with its conserved first and last residue. Each record gives: J gene, clone size, CDR3 length, D gene, V gene, CDR3 DNA, CDR3 protein. A D gene is named only where the DNA matches it firmly. Rows may omit the clone size; those that give it use once, few, many or a size class.

>TRBJ1-2|few|16|-|TRBV6-5
TGTGCCAGCAGTCCGGGACGGAGGACCTACGAATATGGCTACACCTTC
CASSPGRRTYEYGYTF
>TRBJ1-3|-|13|-|TRBV20-1
TGCAGTCTTTGGACGCTCTCTGGAAACACCATATATTTT
CSLWTLSGNTIYF
>TRBJ1-1|few|16|-|TRBV2
TGTGCCAGCAAACTACACTACCTGGGGGGGAACACTGAAGCTTTCTTT
CASKLHYLGGNTEAFF
>TRBJ1-5|-|15|-|TRBV2
TGTGCCAGCACCTTCCTCCATGGCGCGGATCAGCCCCAGCATTTT
CASTFLHGADQPQHF
>TRBJ2-7|-|15|-|TRBV6-5
TGTGCCAGCAGTCCGTCCCCGACTCATTCCTACGAGCAGTACTTC
CASSPSPTHSYEQYF
>TRBJ1-3|many|15|-|TRBV9
TGTGCCAGCAGCGCATTCCAGGGCTCTGGAAACACCATATATTTT
CASSAFQGSGNTIYF
>TRBJ2-7|-|15|-|TRBV6-5
TGTGCCGGCAGTCGAACCAGACAGGTATCCTACGAGCAGTACTTC
CAGSRTRQVSYEQYF
>TRBJ2-7|-|15|TRBD2|TRBV7-9
TGTGCCAGCAGCACTAGCGGGGACTACTCCTACGAGCAGTACTTC
CASSTSGDYSYEQYF
>TRBJ1-1|-|15|TRBD1|TRBV12-3/TRBV12-4
TGTGCCAGCAGTTTCCGGGGACAGGGGGCGACTGAAGCTTTCTTT
CASSFRGQGATEAFF
>TRBJ1-6|few|14|-|TRBV20-1
TGCAGTGTCCCGATAGGTTCCTATAATTCACCCCTCCACTTT
CSVPIGSYNSPLHF
>TRBJ2-2|-|17|TRBD2|TRBV11-1
TGTGCCAGCAGCCCGACGAAAAGCGGGAGGCTCTCCGGGGAGCTGTTTTTT
CASSPTKSGRLSGELFF
>TRBJ1-1|-|15|-|TRBV20-1
TGCAGTGCCCCCTCGAGGGGCGCTTCGAACACTGAAGCTTTCTTT
CSAPSRGASNTEAFF
>TRBJ2-5|-|16|TRBD2|TRBV9
TGTGCCAGCAGCGTAGTAGGCGGGGGGGCCTTGGGGACCCAGTACTTC
CASSVVGGGALGTQYF
>TRBJ2-7|-|19|-|TRBV10-2
TGCGCCAGCAGTGAAATAGGGGGACGGGGGCAATCTCGGAAATACGAGCAGTACTTC
CASSEIGGRGQSRKYEQYF
>TRBJ1-1|-|13|-|TRBV6-5
TGTGCCACCCTCCAGGGACGCAACACTGAAGCTTTCTTT
CATLQGRNTEAFF
>TRBJ2-4|-|18|TRBD2|TRBV10-2
TGCGCCAGCAGTGAGACTAGCGGGAGGTACCCGGGTCGATACATTCAGTACTTC
CASSETSGRYPGRYIQYF
>TRBJ1-2|-|16|TRBD1|TRBV9
TGTGCCAGCAGCGGCCCTTCGACAGGGGTTAACTATGGCTACACCTTC
CASSGPSTGVNYGYTF
>TRBJ1-1|few|14|TRBD1|TRBV12-5
TGTGCTAGTGGCTGGACAGGGACGACCACTGAAGCTTTCTTT
CASGWTGTTTEAFF
>TRBJ2-5|few|14|TRBD1|TRBV11-3
TGTGCCAGCAGTCCAGGGGGACCCCAAGAGACCCAGTACTTC
CASSPGGPQETQYF
>TRBJ2-5|once|14|-|TRBV2
TGTGCCAGCAGTTTGCAGGGGAGGCGGGAGACCCAGTACTTC
CASSLQGRRETQYF
>TRBJ1-5|-|16|TRBD1|TRBV12-3/TRBV12-4
TGTGCCAGCAGACGTGGACGACAGGGGAGCAATCAGCCCCAGCATTTT
CASRRGRQGSNQPQHF
>TRBJ1-1|-|12|-|TRBV3-1
TGTGCCAGCAGCCAATGGGGAACTGAAGCTTTCTTT
CASSQWGTEAFF
>TRBJ2-5|many|15|TRBD1|TRBV2
TGTGCCAGCAGTGCCGGGACAGGGGACCAAGAGACCCAGTACTTC
CASSAGTGDQETQYF
>TRBJ2-6|many|9|-|TRBV7-2
TGTGCCAGCAGCTTAGAACCGACTTTC
CASSLEPTF
>TRBJ1-6|-|17|-|TRBV7-2
TGTGCCAGCAGCTTAGAGGGTTATGGGATCGATAATTCACCCCTCCACTTT
CASSLEGYGIDNSPLHF
>TRBJ1-5|-|14|-|TRBV5-8
TGTGCCAGCAGCTTGACAGGGCCTTATCAGCCCCAGCATTTT
CASSLTGPYQPQHF
>TRBJ1-5|-|12|-|TRBV11-2
TGTGCCAGCAGCTCCCACAGGGAGGGCGAGCATTTT
CASSSHREGEHF
>TRBJ2-7|many|14|-|TRBV15
TGTGCCACCAGCAGAGATCGGACGGGCTTGGAGCAGTACTTC
CATSRDRTGLEQYF
>TRBJ2-7|many|14|TRBD2|TRBV7-2
TGTGCCAGCAGCTTTAGCGGGGGGGTAGCCGAGCAGTACTTC
CASSFSGGVAEQYF
>TRBJ1-5|few|14|-|TRBV12-3/TRBV12-4
TGTGCCAGCAGTTTATCCGGAGAGAATCAGCCCCAGCATTTT
CASSLSGENQPQHF
>TRBJ2-2|once|17|-|TRBV27
TGTGCCAGCAGTTCCCCCCGGACTGGTGGCTGGACCGGGGAGCTGTTTTTT
CASSSPRTGGWTGELFF
>TRBJ1-4|many|15|TRBD1|TRBV7-9
TGTGCCAGCAGCCCTGGGACAGGGCCGAATGAAAAACTGTTTTTT
CASSPGTGPNEKLFF
>TRBJ1-2|many|14|-|TRBV7-9
TGTGCCAGCAGCCCCCGAGCCGGTACTTATGGCTACACCTTC
CASSPRAGTYGYTF
>TRBJ2-7|-|18|TRBD2|TRBV7-6
TGTGCCAGCAGCCACCAAGACCAACTACTAGCGGCGGACTACGAGCAGTACTTC
CASSHQDQLLAADYEQYF
>TRBJ2-5|-|12|-|TRBV25-1
TGTGCCAGCGTGGTTTCAGAAGAGACCCAGTACTTC
CASVVSEETQYF
>TRBJ2-7|many|12|-|TRBV7-2
TGTGCCAGCAGCACGTCAGGCTACGAGCAGTACTTC
CASSTSGYEQYF
>TRBJ2-2|-|15|TRBD2|TRBV20-1
TGCAGTGCTGACCCGACTAGCGGGAGGACCGGGGAGCTGTTTTTT
CSADPTSGRTGELFF
>TRBJ1-6|many|13|-|TRBV20-1
TGCAGTGCTAGGCGGGGGCTAGATTCACCCCTCCACTTT
CSARRGLDSPLHF
>TRBJ1-4|-|14|-|TRBV5-4
TGTGCCAGCTCTTCCTGGGGGATTCGCGAAAAACTGTTTTTT
CASSSWGIREKLFF
>TRBJ2-6|few|14|TRBD2|TRBV9
TGTGCCAGCAGCCCCGGGGGGGGGGCCAACGTCCTGACTTTC
CASSPGGGANVLTF
>TRBJ1-4|once|15|TRBD1|TRBV25-1
TGTGCCAGCAGTAACCGGGACAGGGTCAGGGAAAAACTGTTTTTT
CASSNRDRVREKLFF
>TRBJ1-6|many|14|-|TRBV5-1
TGCGCCAGCAGCTTGGCTGGGGATAATTCACCCCTCCACTTT
CASSLAGDNSPLHF
>TRBJ1-4|-|16|-|TRBV7-8
TGTGCCGGCAGCCCACGGACTTTGGGGATTAATGAAAAACTGTTTTTT
CAGSPRTLGINEKLFF
>TRBJ1-5|many|12|-|TRBV20-1
TGCAGTGCTAGTTCCAGCAATCAGCCCCAGCATTTT
CSASSSNQPQHF
>TRBJ1-5|many|14|-|TRBV10-3
TGTGCCATCAGTGAAGGGTATAGCAATCAGCCCCAGCATTTT
CAISEGYSNQPQHF
>TRBJ1-2|-|17|TRBD1|TRBV7-3
TGTGCCAGCAGCTTGGGCCGGGACAGGGGGACTAACTATGGCTACACCTTC
CASSLGRDRGTNYGYTF
>TRBJ1-1|few|15|-|TRBV14
TGTGCCAGCAGCCAACTACTAACCGGGACGTTTGAAGCTTTCTTT
CASSQLLTGTFEAFF
>TRBJ1-2|many|13|-|TRBV20-1
TGCAGTGCCAGCTTCCTTGCAGGAAGTGGCTACACCTTC
CSASFLAGSGYTF
>TRBJ2-7|many|12|-|TRBV9
TGTGCCAGCAGCGACCAAGGTCCCGAGCAGTACTTC
CASSDQGPEQYF
>TRBJ2-2|few|14|TRBD2|TRBV24-1
TGTGCCACCGAAGCGGGGGCGTCCACCGGGGAGCTGTTTTTT
CATEAGASTGELFF
>TRBJ1-4|few|13|-|TRBV7-9
TGTGCCAGCAACCTCGGGACTAATGAAAAACTGTTTTTT
CASNLGTNEKLFF
>TRBJ2-7|-|12|TRBD2|TRBV6-5
TGTGCCAGCAGACCGGGCGGGGGTGAGCAGTACTTC
CASRPGGGEQYF
>TRBJ2-5|many|14|-|TRBV2
TGTGCCAGCATGAGAAGGGATTACCAAGAGACCCAGTACTTC
CASMRRDYQETQYF
>TRBJ2-7|-|15|TRBD2|TRBV5-6
TGTGCCAGCAGTCCCTTGACTAGCGGGAGCCTCGAGCAGTACTTC
CASSPLTSGSLEQYF
>TRBJ1-5|-|13|-|TRBV5-1
TGCGCCAGCCCCTTCTGGGGGAGTCAGCCCCAGCATTTT
CASPFWGSQPQHF
>TRBJ2-2|few|15|-|TRBV2
TGTGCCAGCAGACCCACAGGGAGAGACACCGGGGAGCTGTTTTTT
CASRPTGRDTGELFF
>TRBJ2-2|-|15|TRBD2|TRBV10-3
TGTGCCATCAGTTATGGGGACTACAACACCGGGGAGCTGTTTTTT
CAISYGDYNTGELFF
>TRBJ2-7|-|15|-|TRBV9
TGTGCCAGCAGTGGCCGACTTTTCGAGGTCGGGGAGCTGTACTTC
CASSGRLFEVGELYF
>TRBJ2-7|-|13|-|TRBV5-6
TGTGCCAGCAGCTTCGGGTACTCCTACGAGCAGTACTTC
CASSFGYSYEQYF
>TRBJ2-7|many|13|-|TRBV2
TGTGCCACTTCGCAAGGCCAAATACGTGGGCAGTACTTC
CATSQGQIRGQYF